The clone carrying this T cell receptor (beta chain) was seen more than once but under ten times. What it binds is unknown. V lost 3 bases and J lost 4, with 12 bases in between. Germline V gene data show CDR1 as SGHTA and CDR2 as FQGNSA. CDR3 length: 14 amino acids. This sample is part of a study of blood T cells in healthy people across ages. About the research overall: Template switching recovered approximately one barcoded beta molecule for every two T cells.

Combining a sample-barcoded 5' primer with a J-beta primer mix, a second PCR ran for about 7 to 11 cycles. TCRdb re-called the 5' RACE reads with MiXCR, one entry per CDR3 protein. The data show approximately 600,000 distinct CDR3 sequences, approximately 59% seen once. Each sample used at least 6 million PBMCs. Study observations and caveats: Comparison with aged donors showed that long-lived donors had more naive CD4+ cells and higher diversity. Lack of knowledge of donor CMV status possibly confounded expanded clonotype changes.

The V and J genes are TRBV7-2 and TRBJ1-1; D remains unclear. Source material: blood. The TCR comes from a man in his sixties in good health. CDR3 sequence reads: CASSFTGVGTEAFF. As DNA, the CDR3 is TGTGCCAGCAGCTTTACGGGAGTGGGCACTGAAGCTTTCTTT. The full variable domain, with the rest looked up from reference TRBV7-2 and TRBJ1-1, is GAGVSQSPSNKVTEKGKDVELRCDPISGHTALYWYRQSLGQGLEFLIYFQGNSAPDKSGLPSDRFSAERTGGSVSTLTIQRTQQEDSAVYLCASSFTGVGTEAFFGQGTRLTVV.